Listed here are 24 T cell receptor beta chains from one sample, sequenced in a study of T cells after yellow fever vaccination. Via MiXCR, TCRdb re-called the 5' RACE reads, giving one row per CDR3 protein. Of just over 250,000 distinct CDR3 sequences detected, roughly 5% appear once; the ten largest clones hold roughly 3%. Here the sequenced sample was CD4+ T cells sorted from PBMCs, taken on the day of the yellow fever booster vaccination. The receptor source for this set is a young man who received the YFV17D yellow fever vaccine.

A few counts support this clonotype. CDR3: CASPRRGGYSGNTIYF. DNA for the CDR3: TGTGCCAGCCCTCGCAGGGGGGGGTACTCTGGAAACACCATATATTTT. V and J are TRBV12-3 or TRBV12-4 and TRBJ1-3, with 7 bases lining up with TRBD1. Trimming cost V 8 bases and J 0 bases; bases outside gene matches: 10. This CDR3 contains 16 residues.

The chain couples TRBV20-1 to TRBJ1-2, with D tentatively TRBD1 (5 bases). Trimming shortened V by 2 bases and J by 4 bases, and 11 bases separated the two germline ends. Germline values: CDR1 DFQATT, CDR2 SNEGSKA (reference sequence). The CDR3 is 13 residues long. CDR3 nucleotide sequence: TGCAGTGCTAGACGCGGGGCTTCCTATGGCTACACCTTC. It specifies CSARRGASYGYTF.

This clonotype was observed many times. CDR3 in amino acids: CASRIGQGSNIQYF. The CDR3 coding sequence is TGTGCCAGCAGGATCGGACAGGGATCAAACATTCAGTACTTC. The gene calls are TRBV2 and TRBJ2-4; 8 bases map to TRBD1. Trimming took 6 bases from V and 6 from J; bases not matched to a gene: 7. CDR1 and CDR2 (germline): SNHLY, FYNNEI. The CDR3 runs 14 residues.

The rearrangement uses TRBV6-5 and TRBJ1-3; TRBD1 might be the D (6 bases). This CDR3 spans 18 amino acids. Germline V gives CDR1 MNHEY, CDR2 SVGAGI. Trimming pared 6 bases from V and 0 bases from J, leaving 21 bases between. The CDR3 protein is CASRRTGHSSLSGNTIYF. DNA for the CDR3: TGTGCCAGCAGACGGACGGGACACTCGAGCCTCTCTGGAAACACCATATATTTT.

This clonotype showed up just a few times. The rearrangement joins TRBV29-1 to TRBJ2-3; unclear D gene. V was trimmed by 4 bases and J by 4 bases, leaving 9 bases between them. Germline V gene lookup returns CDR1 SQVTM and CDR2 ANQGSEA. This CDR3 region has 12 residues. CDR3 region: CSVGTAADTQYF. The CDR3 nucleotides are TGCAGCGTTGGCACGGCTGCAGATACGCAGTATTTT.

This clonotype was recorded a few times. The chain uses TRBV6-2 or TRBV6-3 and TRBJ2-5, with D tentatively TRBD2 (7 bases). The V gene's germline CDR1 is MNHEY and CDR2 SVGEGT. Between the trimmed V and J ends, which lost 8 bases and 5 bases, there was a span of 12 bases. There are 12 residues in the CDR3. DNA for the CDR3: TGTGCCAGCGCGGGGGCATGGGAGACCCAGTACTTC. It translates to CASAGAWETQYF.

The chain uses TRBV10-3 and TRBJ2-1; tentatively, D is TRBD1 (6 bases). Deletions cut 8 bases from V and 2 bases from J, with 10 bases between. Germline V lookup: CDR1 ENHRY, CDR2 SYGVKD. The CDR3 contains 13 residues. CDR3 loop: CAISQGTYNEQFF. As DNA, the CDR3 is TGTGCCATCTCGCAGGGGACCTACAATGAGCAGTTCTTC.

This clonotype was seen only a few times. The chain uses TRBV2 and TRBJ2-1; D is unclear. V was pared by 0 bases and J by 0 bases, with 6 bases between. Per germline, CDR1 SNHLY and CDR2 FYNNEI. The CDR3 spans 15 residues. This chain's CDR3 is CASSEAGSSYNEQFF. CDR3 coding DNA: TGTGCCAGCAGTGAAGCGGGTAGCTCCTACAATGAGCAGTTCTTC.

Only a few counts were recorded for this clonotype. The genes are TRBV18 and TRBJ2-6, with D possibly being TRBD1 (5 bases). The CDR3 length is 14 residues. Trimming stripped 6 bases from V and 3 bases from J, with 9 bases between. Germline assignment: CDR1 KGHSH and CDR2 LQKENI. For the CDR3, the DNA is TGTGCCAGCTCTAAGGGGCGTGGGGCCAACGTCCTGACTTTC. It codes for CASSKGRGANVLTF. Complete variable domain (other parts from reference TRBV18 and TRBJ2-6): NAGVMQNPRHLVRRRGQEARLRCSPMKGHSHVYWYRQLPEEGLKFMVYLQKENIIDESGMPKERFSAEFPKEGPSILRIQQVVRGDSAAYFCASSKGRGANVLTFGAGSRLTVL.

This clonotype has a handful of counts. J is TRBJ2-1 and V is TRBV5-1; 8 positions agree with TRBD2. Germline lookup yields CDR1 SGHRS and CDR2 YFSETQ. The CDR3 loop spans 15 amino acids. Germline trimming cut 6 bases from V and 6 bases from J; bases unmatched to any gene: 11. CDR3 protein: CASKPGGAVTNEQFF. CDR3 DNA sequence: TGCGCCAGCAAGCCGGGGGGGGCCGTTACCAATGAGCAGTTCTTC.

The genes are TRBV7-9 and TRBJ2-6; 9 nucleotides align to TRBD1. Germline-derived CDR1 and CDR2 are SEHNR and FQNEAQ (reference sequence). The CDR3 length is 20 residues. After removal of 5 bases from V and 0 bases from J, the junction contained 14 bases not matched to a gene. The CDR3 protein is CASSEPDRGLKFSGANVLTF. DNA of the CDR3: TGTGCCAGCAGCGAGCCGGACAGGGGTCTAAAATTCTCTGGGGCCAACGTCCTGACTTTC.

The V and J genes are TRBV5-1 and TRBJ1-2; possibly TRBD1 for D (5 bases). Trimming shortened V by 4 bases and J by 5 bases, and 15 bases separated the two germline ends. CDR1 and CDR2 from the germline V gene are SGHRS and YFSETQ. The CDR3 is 14 amino acids. The CDR3 DNA sequence: TGCGCCAGCAGCGCTGGGGGGGTATCGTATGGCTACACCTTC. It translates to CASSAGGVSYGYTF.

The chain has TRBV20-1 and TRBJ2-1; the D gene is possibly TRBD1 (6 bases). The CDR3 consists of 10 residues. Germline CDR1 and CDR2: DFQATT and SNEGSKA (reference sequence). The CDR3 region is CSSRGNEQFF. In DNA form, the CDR3 reads TGCAGCTCCAGGGGCAATGAGCAGTTCTTC.

A few counts support this clonotype. This rearrangement joins TRBV28 to TRBJ1-5; D is unclear. Germline values: CDR1 MDHEN, CDR2 SYDVKM. The CDR3 runs to 13 residues. Trimming removed 11 bases at V and 3 bases at J, with 14 bases between. This chain's CDR3 is CAAAGMDNQPQHF. CDR3 coding DNA: TGTGCCGCAGCGGGAATGGACAATCAGCCCCAGCATTTT.

In the case of this clonotype: Possible read error: a much larger clone is one base away. CDR3 in amino acids: CASSIGATGDTKYF. The CDR3 DNA sequence: TGTGCCAGCAGTATCGGGGCAACGGGGGATACGAAGTATTTT. V is TRBV28 and J is TRBJ2-3, with D perhaps TRBD2 (6 bases). This CDR3 contains 14 residues. Germline CDR1 reads MDHEN; CDR2 reads SYDVKM.

The V gene is TRBV7-2, the J gene TRBJ1-6, with a weak D call TRBD1 (5 bases). This CDR3 region has 16 residues. Trimming stripped 6 bases from V and 5 bases from J, with 17 bases between. Looked up from germline, CDR1 is SGHTA and CDR2 is FQGNSA. The CDR3 DNA reads as TGTGCCAGCAGTCCTCTCGCGGGGCAGAATAATTCACCCCTCCACTTT. Protein product: CASSPLAGQNNSPLHF.

This clonotype has only a few counts. The chain employs TRBV20-1 and TRBJ2-1; D gene ambiguous. The V and J ends lost 3 bases and 6 bases respectively, with 12 bases between them. The CDR3 length is 13 residues. Per the germline V gene, CDR1 is DFQATT and CDR2 is SNEGSKA (reference sequence). As DNA, the CDR3 is TGCAGTGCTAGGTGGCGGACCAGCAATGAGCAGTTCTTC. This sequence encodes CSARWRTSNEQFF.

The table lists this clonotype with many counts. V gene TRBV6-5 combines with J gene TRBJ2-5; 7 positions agree with TRBD1. The V segment lost 11 bases and the J segment 5 bases; nucleotides outside the gene matches: 8. Germline V gene lookup returns CDR1 MNHEY and CDR2 SVGAGI. The CDR3 spans 12 residues. The CDR3 DNA reads TGTGCCCCCACCACAGGGGAGGAGACCCAGTACTTC. Translated, it gives CAPTTGEETQYF.

This chain uses TRBV6-6 with TRBJ2-5; weak D call: TRBD2 (5 bases). This CDR3 has 14 amino acids. The V end was cut by 0 bases, the J end by 4 bases, with 9 bases between. CDR1 is MNHNY, CDR2 SVGAGI, per germline (reference sequence). The CDR3 DNA reads as TGTGCCAGCAGTTACTCGGCGGGTGCAGAGACCCAGTACTTC. Encoded protein: CASSYSAGAETQYF.

This clonotype was seen a few times. The chain is built from TRBV4-3 and TRBJ1-1; D is possibly TRBD1 (5 bases). The CDR3 has 15 amino acids. Germline lookup yields CDR1 LGHNA and CDR2 YSLEER. V shed 1 base and J shed 5 bases, with 14 bases lying between them. The DNA for the CDR3 is TGCGCCAGCAGCCAAGTCAGGAACGAGGGGACTGAAGCTTTCTTT. This translates into CASSQVRNEGTEAFF.

This clonotype came up many times. The chain carries TRBV5-1 and TRBJ1-1; TRBD1 matches at 8 bases. Germline V gene data show CDR1 as SGHRS and CDR2 as YFSETQ. This CDR3 has 18 residues. V was clipped by 2 bases and J by 4 bases; unmatched bases: 16. The CDR3 sequence: CASSLTASGQGGITEAFF. The CDR3 coding sequence is TGCGCCAGCAGCTTAACGGCTTCTGGACAGGGAGGGATCACTGAAGCTTTCTTT.

This clonotype was seen only a few times. V usage is TRBV5-1 and J usage is TRBJ2-7; weak D call: TRBD1 (5 bases). The germline V and J ends were trimmed by 0 bases and 9 bases, with 19 bases remaining between them. There are 15 residues in the CDR3. The germline gives CDR1 SGHRS, CDR2 YFSETQ. The CDR3 nucleotides read TGCGCCAGCAGCTTGGACCTCCAAGTCTCAGGGTTGCAGTACTTC. As protein: CASSLDLQVSGLQYF.

This clonotype was seen a handful of times. The rearrangement links TRBV5-5 to TRBJ2-2; TRBD1 matches 8 bases. The CDR3 spans 17 residues. CDR1 and CDR2 from the germline V gene are SGHKS and YYEKEE (reference sequence). The V gene end was trimmed by 0 bases and the J gene end by 5 bases; junction bases not matched to a gene: 9. CDR3 in amino acids: CASSLGQGIGETGELFF. Here the CDR3 DNA reads TGTGCCAGCAGCTTGGGACAGGGGATTGGGGAAACCGGGGAGCTGTTTTTT.

This clonotype was seen only a few times. V and J are TRBV7-2 and TRBJ2-3; D may match TRBD1 or TRBD2 (7 bases each). Trimming left V 8 bases short and J 3 bases short, with 18 bases between. Germline CDR1 SGHTA, CDR2 FQGNSA. The CDR3 covers 15 residues. The CDR3 reads CASAGGRGLTDTQYF. The CDR3 bases are TGTGCCAGCGCAGGGGGGCGGGGGCTAACAGATACGCAGTATTTT.